This entry concerns a single TCR beta chain. Its target is not known. The sample originates from a study of Graves' ophthalmopathy and Graves' hyperthyroidism. Study-wide findings and caveats: Most thyroid clonotypes with frequency above 0.001 were detected in blood too. Ophthalmopathy progression prediction by the model yielded a sensitivity of about 70% and a specificity of roughly 72%. In separating ophthalmopathy from stable hyperthyroidism, a 13-signature model achieved roughly 90% sensitivity and approximately 81% specificity.

CDR3 regions of TCR beta were amplified from RNA transcripts. Second-round multiplex PCR came after a first-round RT-PCR that employed HTBI primers. TCRdb ran MiXCR on the multiplex PCR reads and lists one entry per CDR3 protein. The sample contains approximately 500,000 distinct CDR3 sequences, around 14% of which appear only once. Uncontrolled infections, other autoimmune diseases, pregnancy or lactation barred patients from enrollment. Trimming cost V 5 bases and J 2 bases, with 11 bases left between them. Germline values: CDR1 SGHAT, CDR2 FQDESV (reference sequence). The CDR3 runs 14 residues. The TCR originated in a woman in her 30s with Graves' ophthalmopathy. Material: blood. The genes are TRBV11-1 and TRBJ2-3; no clear D gene. The CDR3 loop is CASSVTEYTDTQYF. The CDR3 nucleotides are TGTGCCAGCAGCGTGACGGAGTACACAGATACGCAGTATTTT.